Listed below are T cell receptor beta chains from one sample, sequenced in a study of identical twins. TCRdb independently ran MiXCR on the 5' RACE reads; one entry per CDR3 protein. Seen here are 450,000 to 650,000 distinct CDR3 sequences, 9.6% observed once, and the top ten hold around 3.1%. The data also belong to a second study, concerning yellow fever vaccine responses in identical twins.

Sequencing used PBMCs. These receptors originate from a woman aged 18-35 years in good health. Each CDR3 is given with its conserved first and last residue. Fields, in order: D gene, V gene, clone size, CDR3 protein. The D gene is left open where the match is weak. Expanded clones get a size class; other rows say once, few or many, or leave the size out.

TRBD2 TRBV12-3/TRBV12-4 many CASSINPGLGTDTQYF
NA TRBV9 many CASSVTGQNYNEQFF
TRBD1 TRBV7-2 few CASSSYRAGGTGELFF
TRBD2 TRBV7-3 many CASSLSGGIQETQYF
NA TRBV12-3/TRBV12-4 many CASSLDGGTFDEQYF
NA TRBV12-3/TRBV12-4 NA CASSIVRIQETQYF
TRBD2 TRBV29-1 many CSVDGQGRGGTQYF
NA TRBV7-3 few CASSLTGDTYNEQFF
NA TRBV12-3/TRBV12-4 many CASSLLGEQFF
TRBD2 TRBV20-1 few CSARRGLAGATGELFF
NA TRBV10-2 many CASKTGLYEQYF
NA TRBV7-2 NA CASSGGKDTQYF
TRBD2 TRBV15 many CATSSLAGPYNEQFF
TRBD1 TRBV5-1 many CASSLGLRQGAGEAFF
NA TRBV20-1 few CSARNGYTF
TRBD2 TRBV28 few CASSSGGAYTDTQYF
NA TRBV15 many CATSRATGNSGNTIYF
TRBD1 TRBV5-1 many CASSSMQGDADTQYF
TRBD2 TRBV28 few CASSLAPGLAGYNNEQFF
NA TRBV10-3 few CAISVTDSITDTQYF
TRBD2 TRBV6-1 many CASRNQRGATDTQYF
NA TRBV30 NA CAWGTDTQYF
TRBD2 TRBV27 few CASSLRQTSGRPSYEQYF
TRBD2 TRBV6-2/TRBV6-3 many CASSRLAVQETQYF
TRBD2 TRBV3-1 many CASSFGTSGTYEQYF
NA TRBV4-1 many CASSVRVARDTDTQYF
NA TRBV7-9 many CASSPAVGATYNEQFF
NA TRBV6-1 many CASSPGSGYEQYF
TRBD2 TRBV20-1 few CSADTGLGKETQYF
NA TRBV7-6 few CASSLVIHYEQYF
NA TRBV21-1 few CASSKRDRGNYGYTF
TRBD1 TRBV20-1 few CSPWTGGKTDTQYF
TRBD2 TRBV7-9 few CASRSGTSPYNEQFF
NA TRBV5-6 NA CASSFIMQGRKTDTQYF
NA TRBV24-1 many CATSDLSTGELFF
NA TRBV20-1 NA CSGGLSGANVLTF
NA TRBV20-1 NA CSVKLSLATGELFF
NA TRBV6-6 few CASSSRKQETQYF
TRBD1 TRBV5-1 many CASSLNRRTGIGETQYF
TRBD2 TRBV10-3 NA CAISESKGLAGVNEQFF
TRBD2 TRBV5-1 few CASSFMTSGGSYEQYF
NA TRBV5-5 NA CASSLQLLTDTQYF
NA TRBV25-1 few CASQVTGPLNYGYTF
NA TRBV29-1 many CSVNQGRETQYF
NA TRBV20-1 few CSAQRTEVYGYTF
TRBD2 TRBV4-3 few CASSQRTSLAGEQFF
NA TRBV14 few CASSQLVTTDTQYF
TRBD1 TRBV12-3/TRBV12-4 NA CASSPDRGNEGTEAFF
TRBD2 TRBV10-2 NA CASSARDYSSGELFF
NA TRBV7-2 many CASRAVSEKLFF